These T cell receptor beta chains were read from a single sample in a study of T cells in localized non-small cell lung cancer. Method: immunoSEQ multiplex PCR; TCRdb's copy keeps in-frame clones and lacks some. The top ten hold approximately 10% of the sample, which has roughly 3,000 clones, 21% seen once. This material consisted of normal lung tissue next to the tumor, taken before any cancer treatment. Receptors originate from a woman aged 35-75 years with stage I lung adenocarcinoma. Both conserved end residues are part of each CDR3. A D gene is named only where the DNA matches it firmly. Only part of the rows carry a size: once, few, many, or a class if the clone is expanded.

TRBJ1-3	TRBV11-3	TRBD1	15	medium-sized	CASSLQGNAGNTIYF	TGTGCCAGCAGCCTACAGGGGAACGCTGGAAACACCATATATTTT
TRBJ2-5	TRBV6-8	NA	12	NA	CASSYFKETQYF	TGTGCCAGCAGTTACTTTAAAGAGACCCAGTACTTC
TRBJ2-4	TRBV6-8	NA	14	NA	CASSLIAEKNIQYF	TGTGCCAGCAGTTTAATAGCGGAGAAAAACATTCAGTACTTC
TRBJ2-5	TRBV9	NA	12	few	CASRGWTILQYF	TGTGCCAGCAGGGGTTGGACGATCCTCCAGTACTTC
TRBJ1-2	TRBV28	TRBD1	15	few	CASRLPTGGIYGYTF	TGTGCCAGCAGACTCCCGACAGGGGGAATCTATGGCTACACCTTC
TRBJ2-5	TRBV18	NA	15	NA	CASSPRSGLQETQYF	TGTGCCAGCTCACCACGGTCGGGTCTACAAGAGACCCAGTACTTC
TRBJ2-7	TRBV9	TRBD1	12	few	CASSATGYEQYF	TGTGCCAGCAGCGCGACAGGGTACGAGCAGTACTTC
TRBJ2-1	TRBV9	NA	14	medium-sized	CASSPNWASFEQFF	TGTGCCAGCAGCCCCAACTGGGCCTCATTTGAGCAGTTCTTC
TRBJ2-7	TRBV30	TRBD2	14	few	CAWSVAGGVEEQYF	TGTGCCTGGAGTGTAGCGGGAGGGGTCGAGGAGCAGTACTTC
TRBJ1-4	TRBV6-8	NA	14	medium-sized	CASSDLEQNEKLFF	TGTGCCAGCAGCGACTTAGAACAGAATGAAAAACTGTTTTTT
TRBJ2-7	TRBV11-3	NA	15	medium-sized	CASSLDAGYSYEQYF	TGTGCCAGCAGCTTAGATGCAGGGTACTCCTACGAGCAGTACTTC
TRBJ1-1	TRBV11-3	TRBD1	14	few	CASSKGQGNTEAFF	TGTGCCAGCAGCAAGGGACAGGGGAACACTGAAGCTTTCTTT
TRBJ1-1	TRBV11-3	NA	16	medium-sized	CASSVKLSSRNTEAFF	TGTGCCAGCAGCGTCAAACTTAGTTCTAGGAACACTGAAGCTTTCTTT
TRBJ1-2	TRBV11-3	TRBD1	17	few	CASSPRQGGVYDGGYTF	TGTGCCAGCAGCCCCCGACAGGGGGGAGTCTACGATGGTGGCTACACCTTC
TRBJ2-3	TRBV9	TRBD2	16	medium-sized	CASSISREDSTDTQYF	TGTGCCAGCAGTATCTCGCGGGAGGACTCTACAGATACGCAGTATTTT
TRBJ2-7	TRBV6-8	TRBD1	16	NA	CASSYGRQGVRRQQYF	TGTGCCAGCAGTTACGGTCGGCAGGGGGTTAGGCGGCAGCAGTACTTC
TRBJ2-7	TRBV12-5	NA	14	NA	CAGKPPESSYEQYF	TGTGCCGGGAAACCGCCCGAATCGTCCTACGAGCAGTACTTC
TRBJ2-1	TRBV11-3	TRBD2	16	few	CASSLDRLAGAEGKFF	TGTGCCAGCAGCTTAGATCGACTAGCGGGAGCAGAGGGGAAGTTCTTC
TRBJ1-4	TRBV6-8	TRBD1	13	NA	CAISGTGSEKLFF	TGTGCCATCAGTGGGACAGGGAGTGAAAAACTGTTTTTT
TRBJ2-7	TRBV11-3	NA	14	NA	CASSRTETSYEQYF	TGTGCCAGCAGCCGGACAGAAACGTCCTACGAGCAGTACTTC
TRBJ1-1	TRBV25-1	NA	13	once	CASTFWGGNEAFF	TGTGCCAGCACGTTCTGGGGCGGGAATGAAGCTTTCTTT
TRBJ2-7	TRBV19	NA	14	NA	CASSIQAGHYEQYF	TGTGCCAGTAGTATCCAGGCAGGCCACTACGAGCAGTACTTC
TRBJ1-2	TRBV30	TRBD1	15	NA	CAWSPWDRAFYGYTF	TGTGCCTGGTCCCCCTGGGACAGGGCCTTCTATGGCTACACCTTC
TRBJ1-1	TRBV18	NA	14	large	CASSPNRLNTEAFF	TGTGCCAGCTCACCAAACAGGCTGAACACTGAAGCTTTCTTT
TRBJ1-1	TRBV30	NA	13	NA	CAWSPGGNTEAFF	TGTGCCTGGAGTCCCGGCGGGAACACTGAAGCTTTCTTT
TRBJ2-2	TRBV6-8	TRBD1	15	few	CATGRQGANTGELFF	TGTGCCACCGGACGACAGGGGGCGAACACCGGGGAGCTGTTTTTT